This T cell receptor beta chain was sequenced for a study of shared clonotypes between healthy human individuals. As for the study in general: Used for every donor were three CD4 naive, three CD4 memory, two CD8 naive and one CD8 memory plate. General study findings and limits: The study found roughly 5.3% of naive CD4 clonotypes shared across four donors. The authors expected sequencing depth to affect clonotype sharing among donors.

The CDR3 is 15 amino acids. Germline CDR1 is GTSNPN and CDR2 is SVGIG (reference sequence). J gave up 2 bases and V 4 bases, and 5 bases lay outside the gene matches. Repertoires were generated with immunoSEQ multiplex PCR, while TCRdb's copy carries only in-frame clones and drops some. The table includes around 2.1 million clones, nearly 97% detected once. On this clone itself: Its antigen is not identified.

The sequence came from a man aged 18 to 30 in good health. The sample consisted of naive CD4+ T cells sorted from blood. Subset described: CD45RA+ positively selected. The rearrangement links TRBV30 to TRBJ1-6, with 7 bases lining up with TRBD1. CDR3 DNA: TGTGCCTGGACCCGACAGGGTACCTATAATTCACCCCTCCACTTT. It translates to CAWTRQGTYNSPLHF.